The 32 T cell receptor beta chains below all came from one sample that was sequenced in a study of cytomegalovirus exposure and HLA in healthy donors. Assay used: immunoSEQ multiplex PCR; TCRdb lists only in-frame clones, some missing. The profile shows around 300,000 clones, 80% to 90% of them singletons. Material: PBMCs. The receptors originated from a woman aged 18 to 35 in good health and CMV-seronegative.

In DNA form, the CDR3 reads TGTGCCAGCAGCTTCCGTCCACGGGGAGCTTTCTTT. It encodes CASSFRPRGAFF. The chain links TRBV11-2 to TRBJ1-1, with D uncertain. Looked up from germline, CDR1 is SGHAT and CDR2 is FQNNGV. The CDR3 extends over 12 amino acids. The V gene lost 3 bases and the J gene lost 10 bases, with 12 bases spanning the gap.

V gene TRBV28 combines with J gene TRBJ2-7; D may be TRBD1 (6 bases). The CDR3 covers 15 residues. Trimming shortened V by 5 bases and J by 0 bases, and 14 bases separated the two germline ends. Germline values: CDR1 MDHEN, CDR2 SYDVKM. CDR3 amino acids: CASSQLRDNSYEQYF. Written as DNA, the CDR3 is TGTGCCAGCAGTCAACTCCGGGACAACTCCTACGAGCAGTACTTC.

J is TRBJ1-4 and V is TRBV30; D not certain. Trimming removed 2 bases at V and 5 bases at J, with 6 bases between. The CDR3 is made up of 12 amino acids. CDR1 and CDR2 (germline): GTSNPN, SVGIG (reference sequence). CDR3 coding DNA: TGTGCCTGGAGTTCGTCGAATGAAAAACTGTTTTTT. It translates to CAWSSSNEKLFF.

J is TRBJ1-5 and V is TRBV30; no firm D call. Germline CDR1 GTSNPN, CDR2 SVGIG (reference sequence). This CDR3 has 15 amino acids. Deletions cut 1 base from V and 4 bases from J, with 14 bases between. The CDR3, as DNA: TGTGCCTGGAGTGGCCCGGGAGGGCAGAATCAGCCCCAGCATTTT. Protein: CAWSGPGGQNQPQHF.

The chain joins TRBV7-9 to TRBJ1-3; D might be TRBD1 (6 bases). The CDR3 covers 15 residues. The germline V gene has CDR1 SEHNR and CDR2 FQNEAQ (reference sequence). Trimming removed 5 bases from V and 4 bases from J, with 15 bases in between. In DNA, the CDR3 is TGTGCCAGCAGCGCGGACAGATCGGGAGGAAACACCATATATTTT. It yields the protein CASSADRSGGNTIYF.

The CDR3: CASSTPGEQYF. DNA for the CDR3: TGTGCCAGCAGCACCCCGGGAGAGCAGTACTTC. This chain uses TRBV28 with TRBJ2-7, with D possibly being TRBD2 (5 bases). V lost 6 bases and J 7 bases, leaving 10 bases between the germline ends. In germline, CDR1 is MDHEN, CDR2 SYDVKM. This CDR3 is 11 amino acids long.

The J gene is TRBJ2-7, the V gene TRBV27; D is possibly TRBD1 (5 bases). From germline, CDR1 is MNHEY and CDR2 SMNVEV (reference sequence). This CDR3 has 14 residues. V lost 6 bases, J lost 1 base, and 13 bases lay in between. The chain's CDR3 is CASRIIRDSYEQYF. In DNA, the CDR3 is TGTGCCAGCAGAATAATCAGGGATTCCTACGAGCAGTACTTC.

The chain couples TRBV11-3 to TRBJ1-1, with TRBD1 identical over 7 bases. V lost 5 bases, J lost 1 base, and 7 bases stayed unmatched. The germline CDR1 and CDR2 sequences are SGHNT and YENEEA. The CDR3 spans 15 residues. For the CDR3, the DNA is TGTGCCAGCAGCATAGGACAGGCCTCGAACACTGAAGCTTTCTTT. Encoded protein: CASSIGQASNTEAFF.

This clone occurred once. This chain uses TRBV6-5 with TRBJ2-6; D is possibly TRBD1 (6 bases). The CDR3 runs 14 residues. Germline values: CDR1 MNHEY, CDR2 SVGAGI. V gave up 5 bases and J gave up 4 bases, with 9 bases separating them. CDR3 sequence (DNA): TGTGCCAGCAGTACAGGGTCCGGGGCCAACGTCCTGACTTTC. Its translation is CASSTGSGANVLTF.

The chain couples TRBV7-9 to TRBJ1-5, with D uncertain. Between the trimmed V and J ends, which lost 5 bases and 0 bases, there was a span of 8 bases. The CDR3 is made up of 14 amino acids. CDR1 is SEHNR and CDR2 is FQNEAQ in the germline V gene (reference sequence). This chain's CDR3 is CASSPPYSNQPQHF. In DNA, the CDR3 is TGTGCCAGCAGCCCCCCGTATAGCAATCAGCCCCAGCATTTT.

This chain uses TRBV28 with TRBJ2-7; TRBD2 is a possible D gene (6 bases). Trimming shortened V by 7 bases and J by 5 bases, and 24 bases separated the two germline ends. Germline CDR1 and CDR2: MDHEN and SYDVKM. This CDR3 region has 16 residues. This CDR3 is CASTLLQGGLVDEQYF. CDR3 nucleotides: TGTGCCAGCACCCTCTTGCAGGGAGGATTGGTGGACGAGCAGTACTTC. The full variable domain, in which reference TRBV28 and TRBJ2-7 provide the parts outside the CDR3, is DVKVTQSSRYLVKRTGEKVFLECVQDMDHENMFWYRQDPGLGLRLIYFSYDVKMKEKGDIPEGYSVSREKKERFSLILESASTNQTSMYLCASTLLQGGLVDEQYFGPGTRLTVT.

The chain joins TRBV6-5 to TRBJ2-7; possibly TRBD1 for D (6 bases). Germline assignment: CDR1 MNHEY and CDR2 SVGAGI. This CDR3 has 15 residues. Trimming cost V 6 bases and J 0 bases, with 15 bases left between them. The CDR3: CASRIAGETSYEQYF. The CDR3, as DNA: TGTGCCAGCAGGATTGCAGGGGAGACCTCCTACGAGCAGTACTTC.

Of note for this clone: The same CDR3 also results from other DNA sequences found in this sample. The chain recombines TRBV6-5 with TRBJ2-7, with 11 bases aligning to TRBD1. Germline V lookup: CDR1 MNHEY, CDR2 SVGAGI. J was trimmed by 3 bases and V by 2 bases; bases with no gene match: 0. This CDR3 region has 14 residues. The CDR3 sequence: CASSYGTGGYEQYF. The CDR3 DNA sequence: TGTGCCAGCAGTTACGGGACAGGGGGCTACGAGCAGTACTTC.

The rearrangement links TRBV9 to TRBJ1-5; D might be TRBD1 (5 bases). Trimming left V 4 bases short and J 0 bases short, with 17 bases between. This CDR3 comprises 17 residues. CDR1 is SGDLS and CDR2 is YYNGEE in the germline V gene. The CDR3 loop is CASSPGTAPYSNQPQHF. The CDR3 nucleotides are TGTGCCAGCAGCCCCGGGACTGCACCTTATAGCAATCAGCCCCAGCATTTT.

This sequence joins TRBV2 and TRBJ2-2, with D maybe TRBD1 (5 bases). Germline V gene lookup returns CDR1 SNHLY and CDR2 FYNNEI. This CDR3 spans 14 amino acids. Trimming cost V 5 bases and J 4 bases, with 11 bases left between them. For the CDR3, the DNA is TGTGCCAGCAGTTCCGACAGTGGCACCGGGGAGCTGTTTTTT. It yields the protein CASSSDSGTGELFF. Together with reference TRBV2 and TRBJ2-2, the CDR3 gives the full variable domain: EPEVTQTPSHQVTQMGQEVILRCVPISNHLYFYWYRQILGQKVEFLVSFYNNEISEKSEIFDDQFSVERPDGSNFTLKIRSTKLEDSAMYFCASSSDSGTGELFFGEGSRLTVL.

The chain combines TRBV6-5 with TRBJ2-5, with 7 bases aligning to TRBD2. V shed 6 bases and J 3 bases; nucleotides not matched to a gene: 10. Per the germline V gene, CDR1 is MNHEY and CDR2 is SVGAGI. This CDR3 is built from 15 residues. Written as DNA, the CDR3 is TGTGCCAGCAGGCTAGGGACTATGGGGGAAGAGACCCAGTACTTC. The encoded protein is CASRLGTMGEETQYF.

The V and J genes are TRBV7-2 and TRBJ2-1; D ambiguous. The CDR3 runs to 13 residues. Deletions cut 5 bases from V and 7 bases from J, with 12 bases between. Germline assignment: CDR1 SGHTA and CDR2 FQGNSA. The CDR3 DNA is TGTGCCAGCAGCCTGAAGTCTAGAAATGAGCAGTTCTTC. This sequence encodes CASSLKSRNEQFF.

As to this clone: One end of the junction does not line up with germline, which may come from a read error. The chain is built from TRBV11-3 and TRBJ1-2; 12 nucleotides match TRBD1. Germline V CDR1 and CDR2: SGHNT, YENEEA. This CDR3 contains 13 residues. The CDR3 coding sequence is TGTGCCAGCAGCTCCCGGGACAGGGGGCTTCTTAACTTC. This sequence encodes CASSSRDRGLLNF.

The chain links TRBV4-2 to TRBJ2-5, with D possibly being TRBD1 (7 bases). Germline V gene sequence: CDR1 LGHNA, CDR2 YNFKEQ. CDR3 length equals 17 residues. Trimming removed 0 bases from V and 5 bases from J, with 19 bases in between. The CDR3 sequence: CASSQDSGGAGRETQYF. The CDR3, as DNA: TGTGCCAGCAGCCAAGATTCAGGGGGAGCGGGCCGGGAGACCCAGTACTTC.

The V and J genes are TRBV7-7 and TRBJ2-5; 7 bases match TRBD2. J gave up 3 bases and V 5 bases, and 9 bases lay outside the gene matches. In germline, CDR1 is SSHAT, CDR2 FNYEAQ (reference sequence). The CDR3 runs 15 residues. CDR3: CASSQVGGPKETQYF. CDR3 in DNA: TGTGCCAGCAGCCAGGTGGGAGGGCCGAAAGAGACCCAGTACTTC.

The CDR3 sequence: CANERTGGPDTQYF. In nucleotides, the CDR3 is TGTGCCAACGAAAGGACAGGGGGCCCAGATACGCAGTATTTT. The J gene is TRBJ2-3, the V gene TRBV7-2, with 11 positions matching TRBD1. Germline CDR1 reads SGHTA; CDR2 reads FQGNSA. After removal of 10 bases from V and 4 bases from J, the junction contained 7 bases not matched to a gene. CDR3 length: 14 residues.

This sequence joins TRBV28 and TRBJ1-2; the D gene is possibly TRBD1 (6 bases). The V and J ends lost 6 bases and 10 bases respectively, with 18 bases between them. The CDR3 runs 13 residues. CDR1 and CDR2 (germline): MDHEN, SYDVKM. Written as DNA, the CDR3 is TGTGCCAGCAGGACGGGACAATGGAGTTCCTACACCTTC. Protein product: CASRTGQWSSYTF.

The chain recombines TRBV5-1 with TRBJ1-1, with a weak D call TRBD1 (5 bases). The CDR3 runs 14 residues. Germline V lookup: CDR1 SGHRS, CDR2 YFSETQ. V shed 0 bases and J shed 5 bases, with 11 bases lying between them. Written as DNA, the CDR3 is TGCGCCAGCAGCTTGGGGGGCGCCGGGACTGAAGCTTTCTTT. The encoded protein is CASSLGGAGTEAFF.

This chain uses TRBV6-5 with TRBJ1-1, with D perhaps matching TRBD1 (5 bases). The germline V gene has CDR1 MNHEY and CDR2 SVGAGI. The CDR3 is made up of 13 amino acids. V lost 7 bases and J 4 bases, leaving 13 bases between the germline ends. CDR3 in amino acids: CASTHGAATEAFF. The CDR3 bases are TGTGCCAGCACCCATGGGGCAGCCACTGAAGCTTTCTTT.

The V gene is TRBV28, the J gene TRBJ2-5, with 10 bases lining up with TRBD1. The CDR3 is 14 amino acids. V lost 5 bases, J lost 6 bases, and 6 bases stayed unmatched. In germline, CDR1 is MDHEN, CDR2 SYDVKM. CDR3 DNA: TGTGCCAGCAGTCGACAGGGGGCTAGGAAGACCCAGTACTTC. Translation: CASSRQGARKTQYF. The full variable domain, in which reference TRBV28 and TRBJ2-5 provide the parts outside the CDR3, is DVKVTQSSRYLVKRTGEKVFLECVQDMDHENMFWYRQDPGLGLRLIYFSYDVKMKEKGDIPEGYSVSREKKERFSLILESASTNQTSMYLCASSRQGARKTQYFGPGTRLLVL.

The rearrangement joins TRBV7-9 to TRBJ1-1; TRBD1 agrees at 7 bases. The V gene end was trimmed by 4 bases and the J gene end by 9 bases; junction bases not matched to a gene: 5. This CDR3 region has 12 residues. Germline CDR1 is SEHNR and CDR2 is FQNEAQ (reference sequence). CDR3 DNA: TGTGCCAGCAGCTCCGGACAGGATAAAGCTTTCTTT. It codes for CASSSGQDKAFF.

The rearrangement links TRBV9 to TRBJ1-2; 7 bases agree with TRBD1. The CDR3 totals 16 residues. V trimming: 4 bases; J trimming: 4 bases; junction bases outside the gene matches: 13. Germline CDR1 is SGDLS and CDR2 is YYNGEE. CDR3 sequence (DNA): TGTGCCAGCAGCCCTCAAGGACAGGCAGTAACCTATGGCTACACCTTC. Amino acid sequence: CASSPQGQAVTYGYTF.

This chain uses TRBV13 with TRBJ2-2; 7 bases fit TRBD1. Germline V gives CDR1 PRHDT, CDR2 FYEKMQ (reference sequence). V shed 4 bases, J shed 1 base, and the junction held 3 bases outside the gene matches. The CDR3 has 15 amino acids. The CDR3 loop is CASSSRGRNTGELFF. DNA for the CDR3: TGTGCCAGCAGCTCTAGGGGGCGGAACACCGGGGAGCTGTTTTTT.

The chain is built from TRBV7-2 and TRBJ1-1; D unclear. Per the germline V gene, CDR1 is SGHTA and CDR2 is FQGNSA. The CDR3 covers 15 residues. Trimming removed 4 bases from V and 1 base from J, with 13 bases in between. CDR3 nucleotides: TGTGCCAGCAGCTGGGGAGGATACCCGAACACTGAAGCTTTCTTT. This sequence encodes CASSWGGYPNTEAFF.

The J gene is TRBJ2-7, the V gene TRBV5-6; no definite D call. Trimming pared 0 bases from V and 6 bases from J, leaving 4 bases between. The CDR3 consists of 11 residues. Germline V lookup: CDR1 SGHDT, CDR2 YYEEEE. CDR3 protein: CASSLASEQYF. The CDR3 coding sequence is TGTGCCAGCAGCTTGGCTTCCGAGCAGTACTTC.

This clone was detected only once. The CDR3 nucleotides are TGTGCCAGCAGTTCTCTAAACTATGGCTACACCTTC. Amino acid sequence: CASSSLNYGYTF. The chain carries TRBV27 and TRBJ1-2; D ambiguous. The V end lost 4 bases, the J end lost 2 bases, and 5 bases lay between the germline ends. CDR3 length: 12 amino acids. Germline V CDR1 and CDR2: MNHEY, SMNVEV (reference sequence).

The chain employs TRBV5-6 and TRBJ1-4; the match to TRBD1 covers 7 bases. The trim removed 4 bases at V and 4 bases at J, leaving 7 bases unmatched. Germline CDR1 and CDR2: SGHDT and YYEEEE. CDR3 length: 15 residues. Here the CDR3 DNA reads TGTGCCAGCAGCGCGGAGGGGACAGTTAATGAAAAACTGTTTTTT. Translation: CASSAEGTVNEKLFF.